The 11 T cell receptor beta chains presented below share a single source sample, sequenced in a study of metastatic and nonmetastatic thyroid tumors (dated by TCRdb to about 2020). Before undergoing thyroid surgery, none of the patients had been given any kind of treatment. The protocol used for the library was PCR. Sequencing was carried out with an Illumina HiSeq 4000. TCRdb cleaned the public reads at Q25 with fastp, built clones with MiXCR and kept in-frame beta chains. The sample table contains fewer than 7,000 clones; only one count was recorded for around 32% of them. The top ten clones comprise around 48% of the sample. Sample: adjacent normal tissue. The receptors shown here come from a female donor with papillary thyroid cancer or a benign thyroid nodule (not recorded which). Some clones in this sample may be carry-over from other donors' samples.

A note on this clone: In the same sample, other DNA sequences code for this CDR3. The chain has TRBV7-2 and TRBJ2-7; weak D call: TRBD2 (6 bases). Per the germline V gene, CDR1 is SGHTA and CDR2 is FQGNSA. The V end was cut by 0 bases, the J end by 2 bases, with 14 bases between. The CDR3 has 16 amino acids. The CDR3 loop reads CASSLAGGDLAYEQYF. The CDR3 DNA reads TGTGCCAGCAGCTTAGCCGGAGGGGACCTAGCCTACGAGCAGTACTTC.

This sequence joins TRBV20-1 and TRBJ2-7; 10 positions match TRBD2. The CDR3 length is 14 residues. Losses at the gene ends were 5 bases for V and 7 bases for J; bases not matched to a gene: 11. Per germline, CDR1 DFQATT and CDR2 SNEGSKA (reference sequence). CDR3 in DNA: TGCAGTGCTCTAGCGGGAGACTCATTGAGGGAGCAGTACTTC. Residues: CSALAGDSLREQYF.

This clone qualifies as medium-sized (0.01 to 0.1%). V is TRBV28 and J is TRBJ1-2, with a tentative D call TRBD1 (5 bases). Trimming left V 6 bases short and J 8 bases short, with 19 bases between. The germline V gene has CDR1 MDHEN and CDR2 SYDVKM. The CDR3 runs to 14 residues. The CDR3 loop reads CASSTSTLAGGYTF. The CDR3 DNA reads as TGTGCCAGCAGCACTTCCACTTTGGCAGGGGGCTACACCTTC.

V usage is TRBV20-1 and J usage is TRBJ2-7, with D maybe TRBD1 (6 bases). The CDR3 loop spans 13 amino acids. Germline assignment: CDR1 DFQATT and CDR2 SNEGSKA (reference sequence). V lost 6 bases and J lost 3, with 15 bases in between. CDR3 sequence reads: CSAALGAYYEQYF. In nucleotides, the CDR3 is TGCAGTGCCGCCCTGGGGGCCTACTACGAGCAGTACTTC.

V usage is TRBV6-1 and J usage is TRBJ2-7; D is undetermined. Trimming left V 7 bases short and J 2 bases short, with 12 bases between. The germline CDR1 and CDR2 sequences are MNHNS and SASEGT. This CDR3 has 13 amino acids. CDR3 sequence: CASNRGSPYEQYF. CDR3 DNA: TGTGCCAGCAACCGCGGCAGCCCCTACGAGCAGTACTTC.

The rearrangement uses TRBV16 and TRBJ2-2; possibly TRBD1 or TRBD2 for D (5 bases each). In germline, CDR1 is KGHSY, CDR2 FQNENV. The ends were cut back, 4 bases at V and 2 bases at J, with 20 bases in the middle. This CDR3 is built from 18 residues. This CDR3 is CASSPRGVYPSNTGELFF. DNA for the CDR3: TGTGCCAGCAGCCCGAGAGGGGTATACCCTTCAAACACCGGGGAGCTGTTTTTT.

The V call is TRBV9, the J call TRBJ1-1; D ambiguous. The CDR3 totals 12 residues. Germline V gene data show CDR1 as SGDLS and CDR2 as YYNGEE. Deletions cut 3 bases from V and 1 base from J, with 4 bases between. CDR3 sequence reads: CASSGSNTEAFF. CDR3 in DNA: TGTGCCAGCAGCGGTTCGAACACTGAAGCTTTCTTT.

There are a few counts of this clone. The chain employs TRBV6-2 or TRBV6-3 and TRBJ1-1; D remains unclear. Per the germline V gene, CDR1 is MNHEY and CDR2 is SVGEGT. V was trimmed by 7 bases and J by 0 bases, leaving 12 bases between them. The CDR3 runs 14 residues. The CDR3 here is CASTHLKLNTEAFF. The CDR3 nucleotides read TGTGCCAGCACCCACCTCAAATTGAACACTGAAGCTTTCTTT.

This chain links TRBV19 with TRBJ1-5, with 10 positions matching TRBD1. Germline CDR1 reads LNHDA; CDR2 reads SQIVND (reference sequence). The trim removed 4 bases at V and 5 bases at J, leaving 11 bases unmatched. The CDR3 covers 17 residues. The CDR3 coding sequence is TGTGCCAGTAGTACCCCGACAGGGGGCGTTAGGTATCAGCCCCAGCATTTT. Its translation: CASSTPTGGVRYQPQHF.

This clone was seen a handful of times. V gene TRBV7-3 combines with J gene TRBJ2-3; TRBD2 is a possible D gene (6 bases). Between the trimmed V and J ends, which lost 6 bases and 4 bases, there was a span of 8 bases. The CDR3 consists of 12 residues. Germline values: CDR1 SGHTA, CDR2 FQGTGA. This CDR3 is CASRGGSDTQYF. The CDR3 coding sequence is TGTGCCAGCAGGGGGGGATCAGATACGCAGTATTTT.

This clone was picked up a small number of times. V is TRBV19 and J is TRBJ1-5, with D possibly being TRBD1 (6 bases). The CDR3 is 13 amino acids. Germline V gene lookup returns CDR1 LNHDA and CDR2 SQIVND (reference sequence). The V end was cut by 6 bases, the J end by 10 bases, with 16 bases between. CDR3 DNA: TGTGCCAGTAGGAGCACTCCCAGGGGCCCCCAGCATTTT. Encoded protein: CASRSTPRGPQHF.